This paragraph reports one TCR beta chain. TCRdb keeps only in-frame clones here, not all; method: immunoSEQ multiplex PCR. This table holds some 30,000 clones, 85% to 90% found once. The ends lost 7 bases at V and 7 bases at J; junction bases unmatched: 9. CDR1 and CDR2 (germline): SGHTA, FQGNSA. There are 15 residues in the CDR3. The data originate from a study of T cells in localized non-small cell lung cancer. The sequence was collected from a female donor of 60 years or more with stage I lung adenocarcinoma. Sequenced here: peripheral blood, sampled before any cancer treatment. The chain uses TRBV7-2 and TRBJ2-2; 10 bases fit TRBD2. CDR3 loop: CASNLIAGGGGELFF. CDR3 coding DNA: TGTGCCAGCAACTTGATAGCGGGAGGTGGCGGGGAGCTGTTTTTT.